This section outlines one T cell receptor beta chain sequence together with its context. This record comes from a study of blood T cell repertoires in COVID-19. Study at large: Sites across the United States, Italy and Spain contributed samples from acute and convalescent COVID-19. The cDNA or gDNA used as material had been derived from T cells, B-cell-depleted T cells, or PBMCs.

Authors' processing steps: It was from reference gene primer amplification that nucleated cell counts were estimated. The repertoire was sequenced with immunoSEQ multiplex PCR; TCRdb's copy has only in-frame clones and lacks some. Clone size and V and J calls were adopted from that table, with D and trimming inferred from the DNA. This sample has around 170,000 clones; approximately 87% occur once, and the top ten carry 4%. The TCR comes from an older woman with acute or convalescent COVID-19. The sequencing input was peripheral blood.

This chain's CDR3 is CASSLSVGQGYEKLFF. The CDR3 bases are TGTGCCAGCAGCTTATCGGTGGGACAGGGGTACGAAAAACTGTTTTTT. The rearrangement uses TRBV7-9 and TRBJ1-4; 10 nucleotides match TRBD1. Unmatched junction bases numbered 8, after V lost 2 bases and J lost 8 bases. Germline V gives CDR1 SEHNR, CDR2 FQNEAQ (reference sequence). This CDR3 is built from 16 residues.